The 15 T cell receptor beta chains in this list originate from one sample, sequenced in a study of T cell responses to AZD1222 COVID-19 vaccine. Only in-frame clones appear in the TCRdb table, and some are missing; sequencing was by immunoSEQ multiplex PCR. Among over 110,000 clones listed, more than 85% were seen once. This specimen was peripheral blood, taken on day 0 of AZD1222 vaccination. All receptors derive from an adult in good health.

The chain combines TRBV2 with TRBJ1-1; D unclear. Trimming removed 4 bases at V and 1 base at J, with 10 bases between. Germline V CDR1 and CDR2: SNHLY, FYNNEI. This CDR3 region has 14 residues. This CDR3 reads CASSGLARNTEAFF. In nucleotides, the CDR3 is TGTGCCAGCAGTGGATTGGCACGGAACACTGAAGCTTTCTTT.

The chain uses TRBV5-1 and TRBJ1-1; D gene uncertain. Trimming stripped 0 bases from V and 7 bases from J, with 10 bases between. Germline V lookup: CDR1 SGHRS, CDR2 YFSETQ. The CDR3 contains 13 residues. The CDR3 here is CASSLGRADEAFF. The CDR3 DNA sequence: TGCGCCAGCAGCTTGGGACGGGCTGATGAAGCTTTCTTT. Full variable domain (remainder filled in from reference TRBV5-1 and TRBJ1-1): KAGVTQTPRYLIKTRGQQVTLSCSPISGHRSVSWYQQTPGQGLQFLFEYFSETQRNKGNFPGRFSGRQFSNSRSEMNVSTLELGDSALYLCASSLGRADEAFFGQGTRLTVV.

This clone appeared once. The chain combines TRBV5-1 with TRBJ1-1, with TRBD1 as a possible D gene (6 bases). Trimming shortened V by 4 bases and J by 1 base, and 11 bases separated the two germline ends. The CDR3 totals 14 residues. Germline CDR1 SGHRS, CDR2 YFSETQ. The CDR3 DNA sequence: TGCGCCAGCAGCGACGGGACAACGAACACTGAAGCTTTCTTT. The encoded protein is CASSDGTTNTEAFF. Full variable domain (remainder filled in from reference TRBV5-1 and TRBJ1-1): KAGVTQTPRYLIKTRGQQVTLSCSPISGHRSVSWYQQTPGQGLQFLFEYFSETQRNKGNFPGRFSGRQFSNSRSEMNVSTLELGDSALYLCASSDGTTNTEAFFGQGTRLTVV.

The rearrangement uses TRBV3-1 (or the pseudogene TRBV3-2) and TRBJ2-1, with 12 nucleotides matching TRBD2. The V segment lost 6 bases and the J segment 10 bases; nucleotides outside the gene matches: 10. Germline V gene lookup returns CDR1 LGHDT and CDR2 YNNKEL (reference sequence). This CDR3 is 15 amino acids long. The CDR3: CASSLDPGTSGEQFF. CDR3 nucleotide sequence: TGTGCCAGCAGTCTAGACCCCGGGACTAGCGGGGAGCAGTTCTTC.

The chain couples TRBV21-1 to TRBJ1-6; the D call in the table, TRBD1, was not verified against the DNA. TRBV21-1 is labeled a pseudogene. This CDR3 spans 18 amino acids. CDR3 nucleotides: TGTGCCAGCAGCAAAGCGCTTTCTGAGGGGGCGCCGGCATCACCCCTCCACTTT. Residues: CASSKALSEGAPASPLHF.

This clone has a single count. This rearrangement joins TRBV5-1 to TRBJ2-2; no definite D call. Germline V gene data show CDR1 as SGHRS and CDR2 as YFSETQ. V lost 5 bases to trimming and J lost 8 bases, with 19 bases between them. The CDR3 runs 15 residues. The CDR3 region is CASSLVSEGWGELFF. CDR3 sequence (DNA): TGCGCCAGCAGTCTAGTATCGGAAGGCTGGGGGGAGCTGTTTTTT.

This clone was counted once. The rearrangement joins TRBV27 to TRBJ1-3; TRBD1 matches at 9 bases. The CDR3 runs to 15 residues. Germline CDR1 MNHEY, CDR2 SMNVEV (reference sequence). Trimming cost V 5 bases and J 2 bases; bases outside gene matches: 4. The chain's CDR3 is CASSPWDRAGNTIYF. DNA for the CDR3: TGTGCCAGCAGTCCCTGGGACAGGGCTGGAAACACCATATATTTT.

The rearrangement joins TRBV3-1 (or the pseudogene TRBV3-2) to TRBJ2-7, with 8 bases matching TRBD2. V was clipped by 4 bases and J by 3 bases; unmatched bases: 8. This CDR3 is 15 amino acids long. Germline V gene data show CDR1 as LGHDT and CDR2 as YNNKEL (reference sequence). Written as DNA, the CDR3 is TGTGCCAGCAGCCCCGGGGGGGCCGGTCTCTACGAGCAGTACTTC. As protein: CASSPGGAGLYEQYF.

The chain recombines TRBV6-5 with TRBJ1-1; D gene uncertain. Trimming removed 5 bases at V and 0 bases at J, with 7 bases between. The CDR3 is made up of 13 amino acids. Germline V gene data show CDR1 as MNHEY and CDR2 as SVGAGI. CDR3 sequence (DNA): TGTGCCAGCAGTACTTCCATGAACACTGAAGCTTTCTTT. It translates to CASSTSMNTEAFF.

This chain uses TRBV27 with TRBJ1-6; the match to TRBD1 covers 7 bases. CDR1 is MNHEY and CDR2 is SMNVEV in the germline V gene (reference sequence). Unmatched junction bases numbered 4, after V lost 5 bases and J lost 0 bases. The CDR3 loop spans 16 amino acids. In nucleotides, the CDR3 is TGTGCCAGCAGTACAGGGGACAGCTCCTATAATTCACCCCTCCACTTT. Protein product: CASSTGDSSYNSPLHF.

The CDR3 nucleotides read TGTGCCGCAATTAGGGGTACAAGATTAGGCTATGGCTACACCTTC. It specifies CAAIRGTRLGYGYTF. The chain uses TRBV30 and TRBJ1-2, with a weak D call TRBD1 (5 bases). This CDR3 is 15 amino acids long. V dropped 8 bases and J dropped 4 bases, with 23 bases sitting between them. Germline lookup yields CDR1 GTSNPN and CDR2 SVGIG (reference sequence).

The chain combines TRBV29-1 with TRBJ1-5; TRBD1 might be the D (5 bases). The CDR3 covers 13 residues. From germline, CDR1 is SQVTM and CDR2 ANQGSEA. Trimming shortened V by 4 bases and J by 7 bases, and 14 bases separated the two germline ends. The CDR3 DNA reads TGCAGCGTTGCCGCGGGGCCAGGGCAGCCCCAGCATTTT. Its protein is CSVAAGPGQPQHF.

This rearrangement joins TRBV4-1 to TRBJ2-2, with D possibly matching TRBD2 (7 bases). Trimming took 10 bases from V and 1 from J, leaving 10 bases between them. Germline V gene lookup returns CDR1 MGHRA and CDR2 YSYEKL. This CDR3 comprises 13 residues. The CDR3 is CATGGQNTGELFF. Here the CDR3 DNA reads TGCGCCACCGGGGGGCAGAACACCGGGGAGCTGTTTTTT.

The chain combines TRBV9 with TRBJ2-2; D not resolved. This CDR3 spans 13 amino acids. Per germline, CDR1 SGDLS and CDR2 YYNGEE. Trimming removed 0 bases from V and 4 bases from J, with 4 bases in between. The CDR3 is CASSVDPTGELFF. In DNA, the CDR3 is TGTGCCAGCAGCGTAGACCCCACCGGGGAGCTGTTTTTT.

The chain joins TRBV3-1 (or the pseudogene TRBV3-2) to TRBJ1-5, with D possibly matching TRBD1 (6 bases). The CDR3 runs to 15 residues. V shed 0 bases and J shed 7 bases, with 13 bases lying between them. CDR1 and CDR2 (germline): LGHDT, YNNKEL (reference sequence). CDR3 sequence: CASSQDAGARQPQHF. The CDR3, as DNA: TGTGCCAGCAGCCAAGATGCGGGGGCGCGACAGCCCCAGCATTTT.